This passage covers 12 T cell receptor beta chains from one sample sequenced in a study of blood T cells in healthy people across ages. Combining a sample-barcoded 5' primer with a J-beta primer mix, a second PCR ran for about 7 to 12 cycles. TCRdb re-derived calls from the 5' RACE reads in MiXCR, one entry per CDR3 protein. The sample holds roughly 700,000 distinct CDR3 sequences; 32% are singletons and the top ten take roughly 15%. The sequenced sample was blood. The receptors were gathered from a woman older than 75 in good health.

This chain joins TRBV7-2 and TRBJ2-7, with D possibly called TRBD1 or TRBD2 (6 bases each). The length of the CDR3 is 14 residues. V lost 5 bases to trimming and J lost 4 bases, with 15 bases between them. CDR1 is SGHTA, CDR2 FQGNSA, per germline. CDR3 nucleotides: TGTGCCAGCAGCACCACTAGGGGGGCTTACGAGCAGTACTTC. Translation gives CASSTTRGAYEQYF.

This clonotype was seen more than once but under ten times. The rearrangement uses TRBV7-2 and TRBJ1-1; D uncertain. Trimming removed 5 bases at V and 0 bases at J, with 7 bases between. The CDR3 loop spans 13 amino acids. Per the germline V gene, CDR1 is SGHTA and CDR2 is FQGNSA. The CDR3 here is CASSGPMNTEAFF. For the CDR3, the DNA is TGTGCCAGCAGCGGCCCTATGAACACTGAAGCTTTCTTT.

The chain joins TRBV7-3 to TRBJ1-1; D is unclear. Trimming shortened V by 7 bases and J by 0 bases, and 15 bases separated the two germline ends. The germline gives CDR1 SGHTA, CDR2 FQGTGA. The CDR3 covers 15 residues. The CDR3 reads CASTQRLGMNTEAFF. CDR3 DNA: TGTGCCAGCACCCAACGTTTAGGGATGAACACTGAAGCTTTCTTT. The whole variable domain, remainder taken from reference TRBV7-3 and TRBJ1-1, is GAGVSQTPSNKVTEKGKYVELRCDPISGHTALYWYRQSLGQGPEFLIYFQGTGAADDSGLPNDRFFAVRPEGSVSTLKIQRTERGDSAVYLCASTQRLGMNTEAFFGQGTRLTVV.

This clonotype has at least ten counts. The V and J genes are TRBV7-2 and TRBJ2-5, with D perhaps matching TRBD1 (5 bases). The CDR3 sequence is 15 residues long. Germline loops: CDR1 SGHTA, CDR2 FQGNSA. The germline V and J ends were trimmed by 1 base and 4 bases, with 13 bases remaining between them. CDR3 amino acids: CASSLDGALGETQYF. The CDR3 DNA follows: TGTGCCAGCAGCTTAGATGGGGCATTAGGAGAGACCCAGTACTTC.

This chain connects TRBV19 to TRBJ1-1; 8 positions agree with TRBD1. Germline values: CDR1 LNHDA, CDR2 SQIVND (reference sequence). Germline trimming cut 6 bases from V and 1 base from J; bases unmatched to any gene: 4. The CDR3 length is 14 residues. CDR3 DNA: TGTGCCAGTAGCCGGGACAGGTCGAACACTGAAGCTTTCTTT. It translates to CASSRDRSNTEAFF.

Turning to this clonotype: A much larger clone sits a single nucleotide away, making a read error possible. The chain recombines TRBV5-1 with TRBJ2-5; 7 bases fit TRBD1. Germline V gene sequence: CDR1 SGHRS, CDR2 YFSETQ. The CDR3 spans 15 residues. J gave up 11 bases and V 0 bases, and 13 bases lay outside the gene matches. CDR3 loop: CASSLVGTDYNEQYF. The CDR3 coding sequence is TGCGCCAGCAGCTTGGTTGGGACAGACTACAATGAGCAGTACTTC.

This clonotype was detected many times. The junction does not match germline at one end; this may be a read error. The chain recombines TRBV20-1 with TRBJ2-3; D is uncertain. The germline V gene encodes CDR1 DFQATT and CDR2 SNEGSKA (reference sequence). The CDR3 covers 13 residues. CDR3 coding DNA: TGCAGCCCCCAGGAGCGCGACACAGATATGCAGTATTTT. It yields the protein CSPQERDTDMQYF.

V usage is TRBV7-3 and J usage is TRBJ2-5, with 8 positions matching TRBD2. The CDR3 sequence is 18 residues long. V trimming: 5 bases; J trimming: 0 bases; junction bases outside the gene matches: 14. Looked up from germline, CDR1 is SGHTA and CDR2 is FQGTGA. The CDR3 loop reads CASSPSGAGGRYQETQYF. Here the CDR3 DNA reads TGTGCCAGCAGCCCATCCGGGGCGGGGGGCCGCTACCAAGAGACCCAGTACTTC.

A remark on this clonotype: A junction boundary mismatches the germline segment, possibly from a read error. CDR3 nucleotide sequence: TGTACCAGCGGCTTAGTCGCTACTTCCTACAATGAGCAGTTCTTC. Amino acid sequence: CTSGLVATSYNEQFF. V gene TRBV7-2 combines with J gene TRBJ2-1; D unclear. This CDR3 region has 15 residues. Germline assignment: CDR1 SGHTA and CDR2 FQGNSA.

This clonotype was recorded at least ten times. J is TRBJ2-7 and V is TRBV7-7; maybe TRBD1 (5 bases). V lost 5 bases, J lost 7 bases, and 15 bases lay in between. Germline CDR1 is SSHAT and CDR2 is FNYEAQ (reference sequence). This CDR3 is 13 amino acids long. The CDR3 region has the DNA TGTGCCAGCAGCCGCAATCAGGGTCGGGAGCAGTACTTC. This gives the protein CASSRNQGREQYF.

In DNA, the CDR3 is TGTGCCAGCAGTCCCGCTCCGGGACAGGGATATGGCTACACCTTC. Protein: CASSPAPGQGYGYTF. This rearrangement joins TRBV6-5 to TRBJ1-2; TRBD1 aligns across 9 bases. Trimming removed 5 bases from V and 5 bases from J; junction bases left unmatched: 9. The CDR3 is made up of 15 amino acids. In germline, CDR1 is MNHEY, CDR2 SVGAGI.

This clonotype showed up many times. The chain combines TRBV14 with TRBJ1-6, with a weak D call TRBD1 (5 bases). Germline V gene lookup returns CDR1 SGHDN and CDR2 FVKESK. The V end lost 2 bases, the J end lost 7 bases, and 9 bases lay between the germline ends. The CDR3 loop spans 14 amino acids. CDR3 protein: CASSQTSGNSPLHF. For the CDR3, the DNA is TGTGCCAGCAGCCAAACCTCAGGGAATTCACCCCTCCACTTT.